This entry lists 15 T cell receptor beta chains sequenced from one sample in a study of blood T cell repertoires in COVID-19. Generated by immunoSEQ multiplex PCR, the TCRdb table keeps only in-frame clones and is missing some. The data show about 130,000 clones, about 86% seen once. The specimen sequenced was peripheral blood. The receptors shown here come from a woman in her forties or fifties who had recovered from COVID-19.

This clone was detected only once. The chain recombines TRBV6-5 with TRBJ1-1; perhaps TRBD1 as D (6 bases). Between the trimmed V and J ends, which lost 2 bases and 4 bases, there was a span of 17 bases. CDR3 size: 16 residues. Germline CDR1 reads MNHEY; CDR2 reads SVGAGI. The chain's CDR3 is CASSYGGGGGGTEAFF. The CDR3 DNA reads TGTGCCAGCAGTTACGGGGGCGGGGGCGGCGGCACTGAAGCTTTCTTT.

J is TRBJ1-2 and V is TRBV19, with D unclear. Trimming removed 6 bases at V and 8 bases at J, with 19 bases between. The germline CDR1 and CDR2 sequences are LNHDA and SQIVND (reference sequence). The CDR3 spans 14 residues. CDR3 DNA: TGTGCCAGTAGCATCCAATCGAGTTCCCCGGGCTACACCTTC. It is translated as CASSIQSSSPGYTF.

The V and J genes are TRBV5-1 and TRBJ2-2; TRBD1 aligns across 10 bases. The germline gives CDR1 SGHRS, CDR2 YFSETQ. The CDR3 loop spans 16 amino acids. With V trimmed by 4 bases and J by 5 bases, 8 bases remained unmatched. In DNA form, the CDR3 reads TGCGCCAGCAGCCCCCATGCGGGACAGGGGACCGGGGAGCTGTTTTTT. This codes for CASSPHAGQGTGELFF.

The gene calls are TRBV6-4 and TRBJ2-7; 10 nucleotides agree with TRBD2. The V gene's germline CDR1 is MRHNA and CDR2 SNTAGT. Germline trimming cut 3 bases from V and 5 bases from J; bases unmatched to any gene: 4. The CDR3 runs 14 residues. CDR3 nucleotides: TGTGCCAGCAGTGAAGCGGGAGGGCAGGACGAGCAGTACTTC. Translated: CASSEAGGQDEQYF.

The V gene is TRBV12-3 or TRBV12-4, the J gene TRBJ1-2; 7 bases agree with TRBD1. The CDR3 extends over 13 amino acids. With 4 bases clipped from V and 4 bases from J, the junction kept 3 bases outside the gene matches. CDR3: CASSSGTVYGYTF. The CDR3 DNA sequence: TGTGCCAGCAGTTCAGGGACAGTCTATGGCTACACCTTC.

This clone is a singleton in its sample. CDR3 coding DNA: TGTGCCAGCGGACTAAATAGGGGTAGCACAGATACGCAGTATTTT. Protein product: CASGLNRGSTDTQYF. V is TRBV7-3 and J is TRBJ2-3, with D possibly being TRBD2 (6 bases). This CDR3 region has 15 residues. The ends were cut back, 8 bases at V and 0 bases at J, with 15 bases in the middle. The germline V gene encodes CDR1 SGHTA and CDR2 FQGTGA.

The rearrangement joins TRBV11-2 to TRBJ1-1; no clear D gene. This CDR3 contains 15 residues. Looked up from germline, CDR1 is SGHAT and CDR2 is FQNNGV. The V end was cut by 0 bases, the J end by 0 bases, with 8 bases between. This CDR3 is CASSLEAGLNTEAFF. The CDR3 bases are TGTGCCAGCAGCTTAGAGGCAGGATTGAACACTGAAGCTTTCTTT.

The chain recombines TRBV7-2 with TRBJ2-2, with D possibly being TRBD1 (6 bases). Trimming shortened V by 2 bases and J by 6 bases, and 10 bases separated the two germline ends. The CDR3 runs to 14 residues. Per germline, CDR1 SGHTA and CDR2 FQGNSA. CDR3 loop: CASSLYRDAGELFF. The CDR3 DNA follows: TGTGCCAGCAGCTTATACAGGGACGCCGGGGAGCTGTTTTTT.

The genes are TRBV4-1 and TRBJ2-1, with D possibly being TRBD1 (7 bases). Per germline, CDR1 MGHRA and CDR2 YSYEKL. The CDR3 contains 15 residues. V was pared by 4 bases and J by 7 bases, with 17 bases between. The CDR3 region is CASSLGAGGRNEQFF. The CDR3 DNA reads TGCGCCAGCAGCCTCGGGGCAGGGGGGAGGAATGAGCAGTTCTTC.

The chain uses TRBV10-3 and TRBJ2-3, with 8 bases that match TRBD2. After removal of 5 bases from V and 2 bases from J, the junction contained 15 bases not matched to a gene. Germline V CDR1 and CDR2: ENHRY, SYGVKD. The CDR3 consists of 18 residues. The CDR3 protein is CAISKGPGERGYTDTQYF. The CDR3 DNA reads TGTGCCATCAGTAAAGGGCCCGGGGAGCGGGGGTACACAGATACGCAGTATTTT.

This clone was counted between two and nine times. The gene calls are TRBV7-9 and TRBJ2-7; a weak D match, TRBD2 (6 bases). Per the germline V gene, CDR1 is SEHNR and CDR2 is FQNEAQ (reference sequence). Trimming stripped 3 bases from V and 2 bases from J, with 17 bases between. The CDR3 length is 16 residues. The CDR3 DNA follows: TGTGCCAGCAGCTTGAGCGGCGGGACCGCGCCCTACGAGCAGTACTTC. Translated, it gives CASSLSGGTAPYEQYF. The full variable domain, completed using reference TRBV7-9 and TRBJ2-7, is DTGVSQNPRHKITKRGQNVTFRCDPISEHNRLYWYRQTLGQGPEFLTYFQNEAQLEKSRLLSDRFSAERPKGSFSTLEIQRTEQGDSAMYLCASSLSGGTAPYEQYFGPGTRLTVT.

The rearrangement joins TRBV7-6 to TRBJ2-5; 13 bases fit TRBD2. CDR1 and CDR2 from the germline V gene are SGHVS and FNYEAQ. CDR3 size: 17 residues. The ends lost 4 bases at V and 5 bases at J; junction bases unmatched: 10. The DNA for the CDR3 is TGTGCCAGCAGCTCCTCACTAGCGGGAGGGCCGGGGGAGACCCAGTACTTC. Translating it yields CASSSSLAGGPGETQYF.

This clone has only a few counts. This rearrangement joins TRBV5-6 to TRBJ1-2, with no clear D. CDR1 is SGHDT and CDR2 is YYEEEE in the germline V gene. This CDR3 is 16 amino acids long. V lost 0 bases to trimming and J lost 0 bases, with 12 bases between them. The CDR3 here is CASSLGWSAANYGYTF. As DNA, the CDR3 is TGTGCCAGCAGCTTGGGTTGGTCAGCGGCTAACTATGGCTACACCTTC.

The chain is built from TRBV2 and TRBJ1-1; TRBD1 matches 7 bases. CDR3 length equals 12 residues. The V gene end was trimmed by 10 bases and the J gene end by 6 bases; junction bases not matched to a gene: 8. The germline CDR1 and CDR2 sequences are SNHLY and FYNNEI. DNA for the CDR3: TGTGCCATTACTACAGGGGAAGCTGAAGCTTTCTTT. Translated, it gives CAITTGEAEAFF.

The chain recombines TRBV3-1 (or the pseudogene TRBV3-2) with TRBJ2-3, with 7 bases matching TRBD1. CDR3 length: 15 residues. V lost 8 bases and J lost 2; bases outside the gene matches: 10. Germline CDR1 reads LGHDT; CDR2 reads YNNKEL (reference sequence). DNA of the CDR3: TGTGCCAGCCGGAAGGGGACAGACCCCACAGATACGCAGTATTTT. This encodes CASRKGTDPTDTQYF.